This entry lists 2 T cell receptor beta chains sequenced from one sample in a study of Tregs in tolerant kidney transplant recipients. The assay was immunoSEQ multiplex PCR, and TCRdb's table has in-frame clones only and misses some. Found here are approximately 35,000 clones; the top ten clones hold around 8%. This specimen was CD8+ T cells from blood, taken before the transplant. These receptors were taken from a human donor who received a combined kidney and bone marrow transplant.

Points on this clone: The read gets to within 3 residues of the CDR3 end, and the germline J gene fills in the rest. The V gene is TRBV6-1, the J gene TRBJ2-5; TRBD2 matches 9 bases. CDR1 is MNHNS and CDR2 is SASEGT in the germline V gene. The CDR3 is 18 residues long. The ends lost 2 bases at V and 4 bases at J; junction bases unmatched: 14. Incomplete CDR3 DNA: TGTGCCAGCAGTGAATCTGTAGCGGGAGTGCTCGTCGGAGAGACC. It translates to CASSESVAGVLVGET. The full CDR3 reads CASSESVAGVLVGETQYF.

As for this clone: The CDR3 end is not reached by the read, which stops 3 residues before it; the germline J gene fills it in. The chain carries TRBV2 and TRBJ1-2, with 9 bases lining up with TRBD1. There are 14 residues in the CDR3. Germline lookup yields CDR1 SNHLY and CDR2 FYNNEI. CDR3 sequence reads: CASSELGTGFGYTF. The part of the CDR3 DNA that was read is TGTGCCAGCAGTGAACTGGGGACAGGGTTCGGC.